This T cell receptor beta chain stems from a study of T cells in Graves' hyperthyroidism and ophthalmopathy. Findings of the study overall: The model foresaw ophthalmopathy a median around seven months prior to onset. Most thyroid clonotypes with frequency above 0.001 were detected in blood.

Diagnosing involved the use of clinical symptoms, serum thyroxine and TRAb, thyroid ultrasound and orbital computed tomography. The CDR3 runs 14 residues. V lost 1 base and J 8 bases, leaving 14 bases between the germline ends. Germline CDR1 SGHVS, CDR2 FQNEAQ. There are many counts of this clonotype. Its antigen remains unknown. Regions amplified from RNA transcripts were the TCR beta CDR3 regions. Using the HTBI primer set, a first-round RT-PCR was run on the TCR CDR3. MiXCR, run by TCRdb on the multiplex PCR reads, gives a single entry per CDR3 protein. The profile covers just under 750,000 distinct CDR3 sequences, with under 45% appearing a single time and less than 35% taken by the ten largest.

The chain carries TRBV7-8 and TRBJ1-2, with D maybe TRBD1 (5 bases). The sequence was obtained from a woman aged 40 to 49 with Graves' hyperthyroidism. The specimen sequenced was blood. The chain's CDR3 is CASSLGKGKEGYTF. The CDR3 coding sequence is TGTGCCAGCAGCTTAGGAAAGGGGAAGGAGGGCTACACCTTC.